This is a list of T cell receptor beta chains from one sample in a study of response to subunit inactivated influenza vaccine. TCRdb reprocessed the RT-PCR reads via MiXCR and lists one record per CDR3 protein. The sample records roughly 620,000 distinct CDR3 sequences, around 11% being singletons. The same data also went into a second study, on T cells expressing NK-cell markers.

The starting material was PBMCs from blood, obtained on the day of vaccination. All receptors come from a middle-aged man who received an inactivated influenza vaccine. Each CDR3 is given with its conserved first and last residue. The D gene is left open where the match is weak. Only some rows state a clone size, as once, few, many or a class for expanded clones.

TRBJ2-5,TRBV20-1,TRBD2,many,CSAHSPSGGELTQYF,TGCAGTGCCCACTCACCTAGCGGGGGGGAATTAACCCAGTACTTC
TRBJ2-2,TRBV29-1,TRBD1,few,CSVGKNRGLAGELFF,TGCAGCGTTGGCAAAAACAGGGGGCTGGCCGGGGAGCTGTTTTTT
TRBJ1-3,TRBV18,-,few,CASSPRRDGSGNTIYF,TGTGCCAGCTCACCGCGACGGGACGGCTCTGGAAACACCATATATTTT
TRBJ2-3,TRBV5-1,-,many,CASSLVSQIPPSRDTQYF,TGCGCCAGCAGCTTGGTTAGTCAGATCCCCCCGTCGCGAGATACGCAGTATTTT
TRBJ1-4,TRBV5-1,TRBD1,many,CASSFGTGEKLFF,TGCGCCAGCAGCTTCGGGACAGGTGAAAAACTGTTTTTT
TRBJ2-7,TRBV2,-,few,CASSDTGPGEQYF,TGTGCCAGCAGTGACACAGGGCCCGGCGAGCAGTACTTC
TRBJ2-5,TRBV9,-,many,CASSVAGVNQETQYF,TGTGCCAGCAGCGTAGCGGGAGTAAACCAAGAGACCCAGTACTTC
TRBJ1-2,TRBV20-1,TRBD1,few,CSAASIKGTGTGRYGYTF,TGCAGTGCTGCCAGTATAAAGGGCACCGGGACAGGGCGGTATGGCTACACCTTC
TRBJ1-5,TRBV20-1,TRBD1,many,CSAKRDRGLDQPQHF,TGCAGTGCTAAGAGAGACAGGGGGCTGGATCAGCCCCAGCATTTT
TRBJ2-6,TRBV4-1,TRBD1,-,CASSQVAGGRLRGANVLTF,TGCGCCAGCAGCCAAGTGGCAGGGGGCAGACTGAGGGGGGCCAACGTCCTGACTTTC
TRBJ1-2,TRBV12-3/TRBV12-4,-,-,CASSFQAEVSGYTF,TGTGCCAGCAGTTTTCAGGCAGAAGTCTCTGGCTACACCTTC
TRBJ2-2,TRBV4-1,-,many,CASSQEGLSSNTGELFF,TGCGCCAGCAGCCAAGAAGGGTTATCCTCGAACACCGGGGAGCTGTTTTTT
TRBJ1-6,TRBV5-8,-,-,CASSTGDSPLHF,TGTGCCAGCAGCACCGGTGATTCACCCCTCCACTTT
TRBJ2-2,TRBV29-1,-,-,CSVDFQGISGELFF,TGCAGCGTTGACTTCCAGGGGATCTCCGGGGAGCTGTTTTTT
TRBJ2-2,TRBV20-1,TRBD2,few,CSAREAGTSGGYAGELFF,TGCAGTGCTAGAGAAGCCGGGACTAGCGGGGGGTACGCCGGGGAGCTGTTTTTT
TRBJ2-7,TRBV11-2,-,many,CASSLAGTIYEQYF,TGTGCCAGCAGCTTAGCTGGGACAATCTACGAGCAGTACTTC